The rows below give T cell receptor beta chains drawn from one sample of a study of metastatic and nonmetastatic thyroid tumors. TCRdb re-clonotyped the PCR reads through MiXCR. The sample includes about 85,000 clones, 8% to 9.5% seen only once; the top ten take around 9.2%. The sequencing input was blood. The receptors originated from a female donor with papillary thyroid cancer or a benign thyroid nodule (not recorded which). Some clones in this sample may be carry-over from other donors' samples. Each CDR3 is given with its conserved first and last residue. The order of the fields is clone size, D gene, J gene, V gene, CDR3 protein, CDR3 DNA. The D gene is left open where the match is weak. Some rows mark clone size as missing; the rest say once, few, many or name a class of expanded clone.

-	-	TRBJ2-6	TRBV13	CASSPTRSGANVLTF	TGTGCCAGCAGCCCGACCCGCTCTGGGGCCAACGTCCTGACTTTC
many	-	TRBJ1-2	TRBV16	CASSQSELNYGYTF	TGTGCCAGCAGCCAATCGGAGCTGAACTATGGCTACACCTTC
many	-	TRBJ2-2	TRBV3-1	CASSSSDSTGELFF	TGTGCCAGCAGCTCCTCAGACTCCACCGGGGAGCTGTTTTTT
few	TRBD1	TRBJ1-5	TRBV6-1	CASSEGTGVQPQHF	TGTGCCAGCAGTGAAGGGACAGGGGTTCAGCCCCAGCATTTT
many	-	TRBJ1-3	TRBV13	CASSLRLGNTVYF	TGTGCCAGCAGCCTCCGGCTCGGAAACACCGTATATTTT
many	-	TRBJ1-6	TRBV25-1	CASSDYRDISPLHF	TGTGCCAGCAGTGACTACCGGGACATTTCACCCCTCCACTTT
many	-	TRBJ2-5	TRBV5-1	CASSTQETQYF	TGCGCCAGCAGCACACAAGAGACCCAGTACTTC
-	-	TRBJ2-3	TRBV6-1	CASSGGAKTDTQYF	TGTGCCAGCAGTGGGGGGGCCAAGACAGATACGCAGTATTTT
few	TRBD2	TRBJ2-1	TRBV6-1	CASRSLAGRVNEQFF	TGTGCCAGCAGGAGTCTAGCGGGGAGGGTCAATGAGCAGTTCTTC
many	TRBD1	TRBJ2-2	TRBV6-1	CASRGTGVTGELFF	TGTGCCAGCAGAGGGACAGGGGTAACCGGGGAGCTGTTTTTT
-	TRBD2	TRBJ2-1	TRBV11-2	CASNLGGGMYNEQFF	TGTGCCAGCAACCTCGGCGGGGGGATGTACAATGAGCAGTTCTTC
medium-sized	TRBD1	TRBJ2-7	TRBV15	CATSSGQGAAEQYF	TGTGCCACCAGCAGCGGACAGGGGGCGGCCGAGCAGTACTTC
many	-	TRBJ2-2	TRBV5-5	CASSLRQGRTGELFF	TGTGCCAGCAGCTTGAGGCAGGGGAGGACCGGGGAGCTGTTTTTT
-	-	TRBJ1-3	TRBV5-1	CASSLVGATGNTIYF	TGCGCCAGCAGCTTGGTGGGGGCGACTGGAAACACCATATATTTT
-	-	TRBJ1-4	TRBV3-1	CASSQDPISGGSESNEKLFF	TGTGCCAGCAGCCAAGACCCTATCTCCGGGGGCTCGGAGTCTAATGAAAAACTGTTTTTT
many	-	TRBJ2-3	TRBV10-3	CAISAGETDTQYF	TGTGCCATCAGTGCAGGGGAGACAGATACGCAGTATTTT
many	TRBD1	TRBJ1-1	TRBV10-2	CASLQGLNTEAFF	TGCGCCAGCTTACAGGGGCTGAACACTGAAGCTTTCTTT
many	TRBD2	TRBJ2-2	TRBV30	CAWSPGGPVGELFF	TGTGCCTGGAGTCCGGGGGGGCCGGTCGGGGAGCTGTTTTTT
many	TRBD2	TRBJ2-3	TRBV20-1	CSASVSGKTDTQYF	TGCAGTGCTAGTGTTAGCGGGAAGACAGATACGCAGTATTTT
many	-	TRBJ1-1	TRBV6-1	CASSGFRTEAFF	TGTGCCAGCAGTGGGTTTCGCACTGAAGCTTTCTTT
-	TRBD1	TRBJ2-2	TRBV30	CAWSDWTGDTGELFF	TGTGCCTGGAGTGATTGGACAGGGGACACCGGGGAGCTGTTTTTT
many	-	TRBJ2-7	TRBV5-1	CASSLDSRAGEQYF	TGCGCCAGCAGCTTGGATAGCCGGGCGGGGGAGCAGTACTTC
many	-	TRBJ2-7	TRBV7-2	CASSLAKWGHEQYF	TGTGCCAGCAGCTTAGCGAAATGGGGCCACGAGCAGTACTTC
many	TRBD1	TRBJ1-1	TRBV7-9	CASSTSGTGTTEAFF	TGTGCCAGCAGCACATCCGGGACAGGGACCACTGAAGCTTTCTTT
many	TRBD2	TRBJ2-3	TRBV11-1	CASSRLAGGPTDTQYF	TGTGCCAGCAGCAGGCTAGCGGGGGGGCCCACAGATACGCAGTATTTT
-	TRBD1	TRBJ1-2	TRBV5-1	CASSFLTGDGGYTF	TGCGCCAGCAGCTTCCTGACAGGGGATGGGGGCTACACCTTC
many	-	TRBJ1-2	TRBV7-9	CASSLNLQAGYGYTF	TGTGCCAGCAGCTTAAATCTACAGGCAGGCTATGGCTACACCTTC
many	-	TRBJ2-2	TRBV7-9	CASSLDGTGELFF	TGTGCCAGCAGCTTGGATGGAACCGGGGAGCTGTTTTTT
many	-	TRBJ1-2	TRBV12-5	CASGSPLEEGYTF	TGTGCTAGTGGTTCGCCGCTGGAGGAAGGCTACACCTTC
-	-	TRBJ1-1	TRBV2	CASSTTSTRERNTEAFF	TGTGCCAGCAGTACCACATCCACTCGGGAACGGAACACTGAAGCTTTCTTT
many	TRBD2	TRBJ2-2	TRBV9	CASSDPGLAYTGELFF	TGTGCCAGCAGCGATCCGGGACTAGCTTACACCGGGGAGCTGTTTTTT
medium-sized	-	TRBJ2-7	TRBV2	CASRVQGSYEQYF	TGTGCCAGCAGAGTACAGGGTTCCTACGAGCAGTACTTC